One sample yielded the 8 T cell receptor beta chains listed below, sequenced in a study of blood T cell repertoires in COVID-19. The assay was immunoSEQ multiplex PCR, and TCRdb's table has in-frame clones only and misses some. Of hundreds of thousands of clones in the sample, roughly nine tenths were seen once. The material sequenced was PBMCs or T cells enriched from blood (not recorded which). The receptors shown here come from a woman aged 55-69 years who had recovered from COVID-19.

This chain uses TRBV11-3 with TRBJ1-1; TRBD1 is a possible D gene (5 bases). CDR1 and CDR2 from the germline V gene are SGHNT and YENEEA. Trimming pared 7 bases from V and 5 bases from J, leaving 17 bases between. CDR3 length equals 14 residues. CDR3 residues: CASTAGGDPTEAFF. The DNA for the CDR3 is TGTGCCAGCACCGCTGGGGGGGATCCGACTGAAGCTTTCTTT.

V is TRBV19 and J is TRBJ1-3; the D is unclear. CDR1 is LNHDA, CDR2 SQIVND, per germline (reference sequence). The V and J ends lost 9 bases and 11 bases respectively, with 20 bases between them. The CDR3 sequence is 13 residues long. The CDR3 loop reads CASVQNTIAAIYF. DNA of the CDR3: TGTGCCAGCGTACAAAACACCATTGCCGCCATATATTTT.

The chain is built from TRBV4-2 and TRBJ2-2; TRBD2 is a possible D gene (5 bases). CDR3 length: 14 residues. Trimming took off 4 bases at V and 3 bases at J, with 9 bases between the two ends. Germline CDR1 reads LGHNA; CDR2 reads YNFKEQ. As DNA, the CDR3 is TGTGCCAGCAGCCCTCGGGGTTACACCGGGGAGCTGTTTTTT. Protein sequence: CASSPRGYTGELFF.

This chain uses TRBV5-4 with TRBJ2-1, with unresolved D. The CDR3 consists of 12 residues. Trimming took off 0 bases at V and 9 bases at J, with 7 bases between the two ends. The germline V gene encodes CDR1 SGHNT and CDR2 YYREEE (reference sequence). CDR3 region: CASSLAASEQFF. DNA for the CDR3: TGTGCCAGCAGCTTGGCCGCGAGTGAGCAGTTCTTC.

The chain employs TRBV5-4 and TRBJ1-3; D is undetermined. The CDR3 sequence is 16 residues long. Between the trimmed V and J ends, which lost 0 bases and 4 bases, there was a span of 14 bases. The germline V gene encodes CDR1 SGHNT and CDR2 YYREEE (reference sequence). The CDR3 bases are TGTGCCAGCAGCTTGGCCGGTGGAGGGAAAGGAAACACCATATATTTT. This encodes CASSLAGGGKGNTIYF.

This clone was recorded once. The genes are TRBV9 and TRBJ1-2, with D unclear. The CDR3 is 12 amino acids. The V end lost 0 bases, the J end lost 6 bases, and 6 bases lay between the germline ends. Looked up from germline, CDR1 is SGDLS and CDR2 is YYNGEE. The CDR3 DNA is TGTGCCAGCAGCGTAGGGGGAGATGGCTACACCTTC. Amino acid sequence: CASSVGGDGYTF.

A single count supports this clone. The rearrangement uses TRBV19 and TRBJ1-2; 7 bases map to TRBD1. Germline CDR1 and CDR2: LNHDA and SQIVND (reference sequence). Trimming at V came to 1 base and at J to 4 bases, leaving 15 bases not matched to a gene. This CDR3 has 18 amino acids. CDR3 loop: CASSIGALQGSQRYGYTF. The CDR3 DNA reads as TGTGCCAGTAGTATAGGGGCCTTACAGGGGTCCCAACGCTATGGCTACACCTTC.

J is TRBJ2-2 and V is TRBV2; D is perhaps TRBD1 (6 bases). Germline values: CDR1 SNHLY, CDR2 FYNNEI. The CDR3 spans 16 residues. With 1 base removed from V and 5 bases from J, the gap between germline ends came to 14 bases. The CDR3 DNA reads as TGTGCCAGCAGTGAAGTTGTAGGGGGACAAACCGGGGAGCTGTTTTTT. Translated, it gives CASSEVVGGQTGELFF.